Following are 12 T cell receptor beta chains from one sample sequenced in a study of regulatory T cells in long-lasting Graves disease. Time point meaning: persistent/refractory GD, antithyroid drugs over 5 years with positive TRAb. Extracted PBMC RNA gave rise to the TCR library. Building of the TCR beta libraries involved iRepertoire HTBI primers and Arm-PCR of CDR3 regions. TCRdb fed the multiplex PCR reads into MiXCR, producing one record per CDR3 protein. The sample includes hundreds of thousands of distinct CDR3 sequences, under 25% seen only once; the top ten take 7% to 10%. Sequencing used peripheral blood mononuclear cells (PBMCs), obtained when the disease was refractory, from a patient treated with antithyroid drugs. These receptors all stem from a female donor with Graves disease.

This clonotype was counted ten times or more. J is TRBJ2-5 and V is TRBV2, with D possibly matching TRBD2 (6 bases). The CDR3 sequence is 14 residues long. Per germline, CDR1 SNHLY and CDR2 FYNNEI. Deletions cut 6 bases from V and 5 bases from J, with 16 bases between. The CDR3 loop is CASREGRGQETQYF. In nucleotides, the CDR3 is TGTGCCAGCAGGGAGGGTAGGGGCCAGGAGACCCAGTACTTC.

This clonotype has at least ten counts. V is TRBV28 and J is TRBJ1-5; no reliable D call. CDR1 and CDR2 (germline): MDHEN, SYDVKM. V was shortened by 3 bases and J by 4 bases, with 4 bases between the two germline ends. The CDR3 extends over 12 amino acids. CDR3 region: CASSFSNQPQHF. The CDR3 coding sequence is TGTGCCAGCAGTTTCTCAAATCAGCCCCAGCATTTT.

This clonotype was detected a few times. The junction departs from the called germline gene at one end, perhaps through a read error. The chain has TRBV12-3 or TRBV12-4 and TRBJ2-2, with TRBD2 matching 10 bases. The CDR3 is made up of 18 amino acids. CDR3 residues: CASVNRFRTSGYTGELFF. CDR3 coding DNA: TGTGCCAGCGTCAACCGTTTCAGGACTAGCGGATACACCGGAGAGCTGTTTTTT.

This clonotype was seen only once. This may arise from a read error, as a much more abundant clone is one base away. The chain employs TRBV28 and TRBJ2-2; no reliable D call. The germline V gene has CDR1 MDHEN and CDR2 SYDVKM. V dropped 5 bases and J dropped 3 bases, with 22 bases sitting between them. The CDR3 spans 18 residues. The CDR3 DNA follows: TGTGCCAGCAGTATAACCCCCCCCGGACGGTTGGACACCGGGGAGCTGTTTTTT. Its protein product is CASSITPPGRLDTGELFF.

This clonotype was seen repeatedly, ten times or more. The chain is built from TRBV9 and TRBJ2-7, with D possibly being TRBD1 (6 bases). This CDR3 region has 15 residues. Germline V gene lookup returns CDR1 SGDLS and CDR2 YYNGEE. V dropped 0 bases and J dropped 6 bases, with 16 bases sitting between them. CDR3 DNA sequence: TGTGCCAGCAGCGTAGAGTGGGGACATTCGTCCGAGCAGTACTTC. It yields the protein CASSVEWGHSSEQYF.

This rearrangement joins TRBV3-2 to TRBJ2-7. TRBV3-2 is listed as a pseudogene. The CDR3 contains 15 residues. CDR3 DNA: TGTGCCAGCAGCCAAGAAAGAGACACCACCTACGAGCAGTACTTC. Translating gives CASSQERDTTYEQYF.

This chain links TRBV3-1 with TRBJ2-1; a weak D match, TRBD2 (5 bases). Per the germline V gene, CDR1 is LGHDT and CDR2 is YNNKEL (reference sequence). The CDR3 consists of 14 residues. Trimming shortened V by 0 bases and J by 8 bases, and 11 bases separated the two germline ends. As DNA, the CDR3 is TGTGCCAGCAGCCAAGAGCTCACAGCGGATGAGCAGTTCTTC. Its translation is CASSQELTADEQFF.

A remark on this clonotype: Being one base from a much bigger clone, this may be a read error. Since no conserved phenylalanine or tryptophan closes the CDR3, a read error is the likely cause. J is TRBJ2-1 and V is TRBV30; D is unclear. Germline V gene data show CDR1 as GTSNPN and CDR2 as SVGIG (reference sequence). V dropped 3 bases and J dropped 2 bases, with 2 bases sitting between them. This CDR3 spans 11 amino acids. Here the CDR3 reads CAWRTYNEQFS. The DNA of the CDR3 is TGTGCCTGGAGGACCTACAATGAGCAGTTCTCC.

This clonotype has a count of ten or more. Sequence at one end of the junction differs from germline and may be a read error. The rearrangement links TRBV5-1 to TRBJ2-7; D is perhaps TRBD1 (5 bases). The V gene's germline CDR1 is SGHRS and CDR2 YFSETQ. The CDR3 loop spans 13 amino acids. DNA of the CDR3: TGTGCCAGCAGCTTAAGGGGCCCCTACGAGCAGTACTTC. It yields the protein CASSLRGPYEQYF.

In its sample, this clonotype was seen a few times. This CDR3 reads CASSFNPKTKKRNTIYF. The CDR3 DNA is TGTGCCAGCAGCTTCAATCCAAAGACCAAAAAAAGAAACACCATATATTTT. This chain connects TRBV6-1 to TRBJ1-3; D gene uncertain. Germline assignment: CDR1 MNHNS and CDR2 SASEGT. CDR3 size: 17 residues. Trimming took off 6 bases at V and 5 bases at J, with 23 bases between the two ends.

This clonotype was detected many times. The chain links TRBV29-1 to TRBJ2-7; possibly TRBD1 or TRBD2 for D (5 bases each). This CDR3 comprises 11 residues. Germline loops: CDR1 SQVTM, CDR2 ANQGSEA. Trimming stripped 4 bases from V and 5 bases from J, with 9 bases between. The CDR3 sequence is CSVGGDHEQYF. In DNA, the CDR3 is TGCAGCGTTGGAGGGGACCACGAGCAGTACTTC.

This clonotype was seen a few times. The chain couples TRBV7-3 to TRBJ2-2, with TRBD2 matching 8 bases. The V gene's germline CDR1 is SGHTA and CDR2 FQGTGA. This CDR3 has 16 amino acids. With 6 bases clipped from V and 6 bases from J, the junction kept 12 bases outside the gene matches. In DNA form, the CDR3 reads TGTGCCAGCAGGGTTCCGGGACTAGATGTCGCCGGGGAGCTGTTTTTT. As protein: CASRVPGLDVAGELFF.